The clone carrying this T cell receptor beta chain was counted between two and nine times. Its antigen remains unknown. Trimming took off 3 bases at V and 4 bases at J, with 15 bases between the two ends. CDR1 LNHDA and CDR2 SQIVND come from the germline V gene (reference sequence). The CDR3 length is 15 residues. Here immunoSEQ multiplex PCR was the method, and the copy in TCRdb shows in-frame clones only, minus some. Among roughly 40,000 clones listed, approximately 79% were seen once. Resections took place in Japan or China from the mid-2010s to the late 2010s. This sample stems from a study of immune evolution from preneoplasia to lung adenocarcinoma. Looking at the study overall: HLA loss of heterozygosity: under 7.5% AIS, roughly 15% MIA, 30% to 35% ADC, none AAH.

The study's findings and limits: T cell clonality was higher in KRAS-mutant than EGFR-mutant or wild-type nodules. Later-stage lesions seemingly showed higher T cell density and diversity than normal lung.

The sequence derives from a person in their sixties or seventies with lung adenocarcinoma. The V call is TRBV19, the J call TRBJ1-2; D gene unclear. The sample was FFPE invasive lung adenocarcinoma tissue. The CDR3 region has the DNA TGTGCCAGTAGTATCGGGCGACTTCAGCCCTATGGCTACACCTTC. It translates to CASSIGRLQPYGYTF.